This T cell receptor beta chain was recovered during a study of T cells in Graves' hyperthyroidism and ophthalmopathy. On this clonotype itself: As yet, its antigen is unknown.

RNA transcripts provided the source from which TCR beta CDR3 regions were amplified. Researchers ran a first-round RT-PCR on the TCR CDR3 using the HTBI primer set. TCRdb passed the multiplex PCR reads through MiXCR, listing each CDR3 protein once. The sample consists of roughly 500,000 distinct CDR3 sequences, about 46% of them appearing once. Diagnoses were established using clinical symptoms, serum thyroxine and TRAb, thyroid ultrasound and orbital computed tomography. General study findings and limits: By a 13 V-J model, ophthalmopathy was set apart from stable hyperthyroidism.

V lost 9 bases and J lost 6, with 21 bases in between. The CDR3 is made up of 14 amino acids. The J gene is TRBJ2-7, the V gene TRBV12-3 or TRBV12-4; TRBD1 is a possible D gene (5 bases). The sequenced sample was peripheral blood or thyroid tissue (not recorded which). This TCR was recovered from an adult woman with Graves' disease, either hyperthyroidism or ophthalmopathy (not recorded which). The CDR3: CASSIRGRDAEQYF. The CDR3 bases are TGTGCCAGTAGCATAAGGGGTCGAGACGCCGAGCAGTACTTC.